The 10 T cell receptor beta chains given below trace back to one sample, sequenced in a study of blood T cell repertoires in COVID-19. The data were produced by immunoSEQ multiplex PCR, yet TCRdb's version contains in-frame clones alone and is incomplete. Counted here are approximately 38,000 clones, approximately 94% occurring once; the ten biggest clones make up 3.5% to 4.5%. The sample comprised peripheral blood. These receptors were collected from a human donor with active COVID-19. The donor label of this sample is uncertain.

This clone was picked up a small number of times. The gene calls are TRBV18 and TRBJ1-1; 7 nucleotides line up with TRBD1. This CDR3 is built from 15 residues. The V gene end was trimmed by 2 bases and the J gene end by 0 bases; junction bases not matched to a gene: 3. Germline V gene lookup returns CDR1 KGHSH and CDR2 LQKENI. The CDR3, as DNA: TGTGCCAGCTCACCAGACAGGGTGTTGAACACTGAAGCTTTCTTT. Amino acids: CASSPDRVLNTEAFF.

This clone was seen once. This chain's CDR3 is CSVAGQGAAFF. The CDR3 DNA follows: TGCAGCGTCGCTGGACAGGGGGCGGCTTTCTTT. The rearrangement links TRBV29-1 to TRBJ1-1, with TRBD1 matching 11 bases. Germline-derived CDR1 and CDR2 are SQVTM and ANQGSEA. The CDR3 has 11 amino acids. V lost 6 bases to trimming and J lost 11 bases; unmatched junction nucleotides: 5.

The chain links TRBV5-5 to TRBJ1-2; 10 positions match TRBD1. There are 15 residues in the CDR3. Germline V CDR1 and CDR2: SGHKS, YYEKEE (reference sequence). V lost 5 bases to trimming and J lost 4 bases; unmatched junction nucleotides: 8. The CDR3 spells CASRLGRQGAYGYTF. CDR3 nucleotides: TGTGCCAGCAGACTGGGGAGACAGGGGGCCTATGGCTACACCTTC.

V is TRBV18 and J is TRBJ2-1; no definite D call. Per the germline V gene, CDR1 is KGHSH and CDR2 is LQKENI. The CDR3 consists of 16 residues. The V end lost 4 bases, the J end lost 0 bases, and 13 bases lay between the germline ends. The CDR3 spells CASSLTPSSSYNEQFF. CDR3 in DNA: TGTGCCAGCTCACTAACACCCTCCAGCTCCTACAATGAGCAGTTCTTC.

The chain has TRBV18 and TRBJ2-1, with D possibly matching TRBD1 (6 bases). The CDR3 has 16 residues. The germline V gene encodes CDR1 KGHSH and CDR2 LQKENI. The V end lost 2 bases, the J end lost 0 bases, and 11 bases lay between the germline ends. CDR3 sequence: CASSPDQGYSYNEQFF. CDR3 sequence (DNA): TGTGCCAGCTCACCAGATCAGGGGTACTCCTACAATGAGCAGTTCTTC.

This rearrangement joins TRBV10-1 to TRBJ1-2, with D perhaps TRBD1 (5 bases). CDR3 length equals 13 residues. Germline V gives CDR1 WNHNN, CDR2 SYGVQD (reference sequence). Trimming removed 0 bases at V and 10 bases at J, with 12 bases between. DNA for the CDR3: TGCGCCAGCAGTGAGTCGGGGAGGGGAGACTACACCTTC. It encodes CASSESGRGDYTF.

The gene calls are TRBV6-2 or TRBV6-3 and TRBJ2-4; 7 bases are shared with TRBD2. Germline trimming cut 4 bases from V and 5 bases from J; bases unmatched to any gene: 2. The CDR3 covers 13 residues. Germline lookup yields CDR1 MNHEY and CDR2 SVGEGT. DNA for the CDR3: TGTGCCAGCAGTTTCCTAGCGGAAAACATTCAGTACTTC. It encodes CASSFLAENIQYF.

The J gene is TRBJ2-1, the V gene TRBV5-1; possible D gene TRBD2, 5 bases. This CDR3 has 15 residues. V dropped 0 bases and J dropped 3 bases, with 10 bases sitting between them. The germline CDR1 and CDR2 sequences are SGHRS and YFSETQ. CDR3 DNA sequence: TGCGCCAGCAGCTTGGACGGGATGGGCTACAATGAGCAGTTCTTC. Its translation is CASSLDGMGYNEQFF.

V usage is TRBV9 and J usage is TRBJ2-1; TRBD2 aligns across 10 bases. The CDR3 has 15 amino acids. Germline CDR1 and CDR2: SGDLS and YYNGEE. Germline trimming cut 2 bases from V and 1 base from J; bases unmatched to any gene: 0. The CDR3 sequence is CASSVSGRSYNEQFF. The CDR3 nucleotides read TGTGCCAGCAGCGTTAGCGGGAGGTCCTACAATGAGCAGTTCTTC.

The rearrangement uses TRBV28 and TRBJ2-7; possibly TRBD1 for D (6 bases). Germline-derived CDR1 and CDR2 are MDHEN and SYDVKM. This CDR3 has 15 residues. V was shortened by 3 bases and J by 4 bases, with 16 bases between the two germline ends. The CDR3 loop is CASSFGSGVIYEQYF. In DNA, the CDR3 is TGTGCCAGCAGTTTTGGGTCAGGGGTAATATACGAGCAGTACTTC.